The text below deals with one TCR beta chain. Its antigen is unidentified. The data are from a study of a mutant IDH1 vaccine in newly diagnosed glioma. About the research overall: Beginning 4-6 weeks after radiotherapy alone, or with temozolomide cycles, vaccination took place. Treated patients, roughly 60% male and roughly 38% female, averaged about 40 years of age. Standard pretreatment was either radiotherapy, temozolomide, or, for most, radiochemotherapy with temozolomide.

The V gene lost 2 bases and the J gene lost 2 bases, with 13 bases spanning the gap. Germline V gene sequence: CDR1 SGDLS, CDR2 YYNGEE. This CDR3 has 15 amino acids. Time point described: week 11, during vaccination. Doses comprised 300 ug of mutant IDH1 20-mer peptide each, plus topical imiquimod. New WHO grade 3 or 4 astrocytomas that were IDH1-mutant and ATRX-lost occurred in the donors. Sequencing used immunoSEQ multiplex PCR; TCRdb keeps in-frame clones, though not all of them. The data contain roughly 130,000 clones, about four fifths of them singletons. The receptor comes from a middle-aged man with glioma. The gene calls are TRBV9 and TRBJ2-5; D is ambiguous. The sequencing here drew on PBMCs, taken from a glioma patient whose treatment included an IDH1 peptide vaccine. The CDR3 nucleotides are TGTGCCAGCAGCGTTCAAGGGATAAGTCAAGAGACCCAGTACTTC. This translates into CASSVQGISQETQYF.